This entry concerns a single T cell receptor (beta chain). The record originates from a study of blood T cell repertoires in COVID-19. Overall study context: The study drew acute and convalescent COVID-19 samples from the United States, Italy and Spain. From T cells, B-cell-depleted T cells, or PBMCs came the material, which was cDNA or gDNA.

The germline CDR1 and CDR2 sequences are SGHDN and FVKESK. CDR3 length: 16 amino acids. V lost 3 bases, J lost 4 bases, and 18 bases lay in between. Study processing details: Nucleated cell number was recorded as an estimate derived from reference gene primer amplification. Method: immunoSEQ multiplex PCR; TCRdb's copy keeps in-frame clones and lacks some. V, J and clone size were drawn from that table, and D and trimming were deduced from the DNA. The repertoire holds about 45,000 clones, with approximately 80% as singletons. This rearrangement joins TRBV14 to TRBJ1-2; tentatively, D is TRBD1 (6 bases). The receptor's source is a man between 65 and 80 years old with acute or convalescent COVID-19. Sequences were obtained from peripheral blood. The DNA for the CDR3 is TGTGCCAGCAGCCATCCGGGACACTTCGGAGGCTATGGCTACACCTTC. Residues: CASSHPGHFGGYGYTF.